The clone carrying this TCR beta chain has only a few counts. Antigen: not known. The data were taken from a study of shared clonotypes between healthy human individuals. General study points: Non-shared clonotypes displayed generation probabilities falling below those of clonotypes present in all four donors.

Clones were read by immunoSEQ multiplex PCR, and TCRdb kept only the in-frame ones, dropping some. Seen here are about 2 million clones, 95% observed once, and the top ten hold approximately 0.13%. The CDR3 length is 14 residues. From germline, CDR1 is LNHDA and CDR2 SQIVND (reference sequence). Trimming took 3 bases from V and 4 from J, leaving 12 bases between them. This sequence joins TRBV19 and TRBJ1-2; D gene ambiguous. Specimen: naive CD4+ T cells sorted from blood. Specified subset: CD45RA+ positively selected. This receptor was taken from a man between 18 and 35 years old in good health. CDR3 region: CASSMDPASYGYTF. The CDR3 coding sequence is TGTGCCAGTAGTATGGACCCCGCTAGCTATGGCTACACCTTC. Variable domain in full (rest from reference TRBV19 and TRBJ1-2): DGGITQSPKYLFRKEGQNVTLSCEQNLNHDAMYWYRQDPGQGLRLIYYSQIVNDFQKGDIAEGYSVSREKKESFPLTVTSAQKNPTAFYLCASSMDPASYGYTFGSGTRLTVV.